This T cell receptor (beta chain) is drawn from a study of blood T cell repertoires in COVID-19. Overall study context: The samples span acute and convalescent COVID-19 from the United States, Italy and Spain. From T cells, B-cell-depleted T cells, or PBMCs came the material, which was cDNA or gDNA.

CDR3 size: 15 residues. The V gene end was trimmed by 1 base and the J gene end by 5 bases; junction bases not matched to a gene: 4. Germline assignment: CDR1 SGHAT and CDR2 FQNNGV. In the original analysis: Reference gene primer amplification in the assay estimated nucleated cell counts. This table comes from immunoSEQ multiplex PCR, and its TCRdb copy is limited to in-frame clones, with some not included. The DNA gave D and trimming, while V, J and clone size come from that table. This sample has about 86,000 clones; 85% occur once, and the top ten carry 3% to 4%. Sequenced: peripheral blood. V gene TRBV11-2 combines with J gene TRBJ1-5; 8 bases are shared with TRBD1. The receptor was derived from a man aged 50 or older with acute or convalescent COVID-19. As DNA, the CDR3 is TGTGCCAGCAGCTTAGGGGACAGGTTCGATCAGCCCCAGCATTTT. It translates to CASSLGDRFDQPQHF.